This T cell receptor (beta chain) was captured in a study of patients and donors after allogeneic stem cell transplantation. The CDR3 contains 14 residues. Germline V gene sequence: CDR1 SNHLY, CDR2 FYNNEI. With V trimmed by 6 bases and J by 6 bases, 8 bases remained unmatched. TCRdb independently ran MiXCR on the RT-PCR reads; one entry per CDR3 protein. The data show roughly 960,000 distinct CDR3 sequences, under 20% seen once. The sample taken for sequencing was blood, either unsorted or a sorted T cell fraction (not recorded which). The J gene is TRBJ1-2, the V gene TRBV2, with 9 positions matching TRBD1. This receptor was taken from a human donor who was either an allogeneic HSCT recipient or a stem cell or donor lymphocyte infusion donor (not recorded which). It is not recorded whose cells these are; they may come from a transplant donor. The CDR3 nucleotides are TGTGCCAGCAGCAGGGACAGGGTGGATAATGGCTACACCTTC. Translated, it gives CASSRDRVDNGYTF.